This T cell receptor (beta chain) was documented in a study of cytomegalovirus exposure and HLA in healthy donors. Looking at the study overall: According to later analysis, the same platform produced the 120 or so validation and under 700 first-cohort repertoires. General study results and limits: Reports indicated that the classifier achieved high specificity and sensitivity in diagnosing cytomegalovirus status. The study designated fewer than 200 TCR beta chains cytomegalovirus-associated.

Concerning this clone: No antigen is known for it.

The method was immunoSEQ multiplex PCR; TCRdb's version includes in-frame clones alone and lacks a portion of them. The sample lists under 200,000 clones, under 95% seen once, with around 3.1% in the top ten. Among the roughly 120 subjects of the validation cohort, separate from the 666-subject first cohort, were the donors. The V segment lost 0 bases and the J segment 5 bases; nucleotides outside the gene matches: 9. This CDR3 has 18 amino acids. Looked up from germline, CDR1 is SGHVS and CDR2 is FQNEAQ. The sequence was obtained from a young woman in good health and CMV-seropositive. Sequencing used PBMCs. The V gene is TRBV7-8, the J gene TRBJ2-3, with 12 bases identical to TRBD1. CDR3 loop: CASSLAPGDRGHGDTQYF. As DNA, the CDR3 is TGTGCCAGCAGCTTAGCGCCTGGGGACAGGGGGCACGGAGATACGCAGTATTTT. Full variable domain (missing parts from reference TRBV7-8 and TRBJ2-3): GAGVSQSPRYKVAKRGQDVALRCDPISGHVSLFWYQQALGQGPEFLTYFQNEAQLDKSGLPSDRFFAERPEGSVSTLKIQRTQQEDSAVYLCASSLAPGDRGHGDTQYFGPGTRLTVL.